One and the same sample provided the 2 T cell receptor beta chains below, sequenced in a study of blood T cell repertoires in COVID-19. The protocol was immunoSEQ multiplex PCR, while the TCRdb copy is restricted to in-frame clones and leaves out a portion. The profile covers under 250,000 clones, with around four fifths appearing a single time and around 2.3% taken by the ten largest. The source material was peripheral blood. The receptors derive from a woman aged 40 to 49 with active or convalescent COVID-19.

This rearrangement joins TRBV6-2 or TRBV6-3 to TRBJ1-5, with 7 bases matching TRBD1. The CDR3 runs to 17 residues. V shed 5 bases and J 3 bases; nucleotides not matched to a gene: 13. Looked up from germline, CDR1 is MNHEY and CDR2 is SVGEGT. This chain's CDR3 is CASSKPTGDKVNQPQHF. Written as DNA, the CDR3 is TGTGCCAGCAGTAAGCCTACAGGGGATAAGGTCAATCAGCCCCAGCATTTT.

The CDR3 bases are TGTGCCAGCAGCCAAGGCCTGTGGGCACAAGAGACCCAGTACTTC. Protein product: CASSQGLWAQETQYF. The rearrangement links TRBV14 to TRBJ2-5; D is undetermined. Germline CDR1 reads SGHDN; CDR2 reads FVKESK. This CDR3 region has 15 residues. V lost 1 base and J 2 bases, leaving 11 bases between the germline ends.